This T cell receptor beta chain was recovered during a study of T cell responses to AZD1222 COVID-19 vaccine. The protocol was immunoSEQ multiplex PCR, while the TCRdb copy is restricted to in-frame clones and leaves out a portion. The profile shows about 130,000 clones, around 92% of them singletons. Trimming took 7 bases from V and 8 from J, leaving 9 bases between them. Germline V gives CDR1 MNHEY, CDR2 SVGAGI. This CDR3 has 11 amino acids. This TCR derives from an adult in good health. This rearrangement joins TRBV6-5 to TRBJ2-1; possibly TRBD2 for D (6 bases). The starting material was peripheral blood, obtained on day 0 of AZD1222 vaccination. CDR3 DNA: TGTGCCAGCACGGGGGAGGATGAGCAGTTCTTC. It translates to CASTGEDEQFF.